The 24 T cell receptor beta chains given below trace back to one sample, sequenced in a study of shared clonotypes between healthy human individuals (dated by TCRdb to the early 2020s). The library came from the immunoSEQ multiplex PCR assay. In TCRdb, the immuneACCESS table is reduced to in-frame sequences with V and J assigned. These tables do not hold every clone; where another copy was compared, an unresolved V gene accounts for under half, and the others remain unexplained. This sample holds around 2.5 million clones; 93% were observed only once. The ten largest make up around 0.37% of the sample. The sequencing sample was made of naive CD4+ T cells from PBMCs. Per the publication, the cell subset or site label means: CD45RA+ positively selected. The receptors shown here come from a young man in good health. Some clones in this sample may be carry-over from other donors' samples.

The chain joins TRBV2 to TRBJ1-4, with D perhaps matching TRBD1 (5 bases). The CDR3 loop spans 14 amino acids. CDR1 is SNHLY and CDR2 is FYNNEI in the germline V gene. V was pared by 6 bases and J by 14 bases, with 22 bases between. The CDR3 protein is CASSPQGSRDRLFF. In nucleotides, the CDR3 is TGTGCCAGCAGCCCCCAGGGCTCCAGGGATCGTCTGTTTTTT.

The genes are TRBV15 and TRBJ2-7; 9 bases map to TRBD1. The CDR3 runs 15 residues. V was clipped by 0 bases and J by 3 bases; unmatched bases: 3. The germline V gene has CDR1 LNHNV and CDR2 YYDKDF (reference sequence). DNA for the CDR3: TGTGCCACCAGCAGAGAACAGGGGGCGGGCTACGAGCAGTACTTC. This gives the protein CATSREQGAGYEQYF.

This chain uses TRBV2 with TRBJ2-7; tentatively, D is TRBD1 (6 bases). The CDR3 spans 13 residues. Germline V gene sequence: CDR1 SNHLY, CDR2 FYNNEI. Trimming stripped 4 bases from V and 3 bases from J, with 10 bases between. The CDR3 DNA sequence: TGTGCCAGCAGTGGGGGACAACTCTACGAGCAGTACTTC. Amino acid sequence: CASSGGQLYEQYF.

This chain joins TRBV11-2 and TRBJ1-1; D might be TRBD1 (6 bases). Germline V lookup: CDR1 SGHAT, CDR2 FQNNGV. Trimming stripped 5 bases from V and 4 bases from J, with 20 bases between. The CDR3 sequence is 16 residues long. In nucleotides, the CDR3 is TGTGCCAGCAGCCGCCGCGGTAGGGGGGCCGTCACTGAAGCTTTCTTT. Translation gives CASSRRGRGAVTEAFF.

The rearrangement joins TRBV7-9 to TRBJ2-2; 7 bases match TRBD2. V was pared by 5 bases and J by 4 bases, with 13 bases of the junction left unmatched. Germline lookup yields CDR1 SEHNR and CDR2 FQNEAQ (reference sequence). This CDR3 region has 17 residues. In DNA form, the CDR3 reads TGTGCCAGCAGCCCAAATCCCGGACTAGACGCCACCGGGGAGCTGTTTTTT. As protein: CASSPNPGLDATGELFF.

CDR3 in DNA: TGTGCCAGCAGCTTGGTTGGGTACTCTGGAAACACCATATATTTT. Translation: CASSLVGYSGNTIYF. The V call is TRBV5-6, the J call TRBJ1-3; D remains unclear. In germline, CDR1 is SGHDT, CDR2 YYEEEE. Trimming removed 0 bases at V and 0 bases at J, with 7 bases between. The CDR3 consists of 15 residues.

The chain is built from TRBV6-1 and TRBJ2-4; tentatively, D is TRBD1 or TRBD2 (7 bases each). The CDR3 extends over 12 amino acids. Trimming removed 8 bases from V and 9 bases from J, with 14 bases in between. Germline CDR1 is MNHNS and CDR2 is SASEGT. The CDR3 protein is CASQGGIGIQYF. The DNA for the CDR3 is TGTGCCAGCCAGGGGGGGATCGGCATTCAGTACTTC.

In its sample, this clone was seen a few times. CDR3 region: CASRTGGIEAFF. As DNA, the CDR3 is TGTGCCAGCAGAACAGGGGGGATTGAAGCTTTCTTT. J is TRBJ1-1 and V is TRBV7-2; 8 bases align to TRBD1. V was pared by 6 bases and J by 7 bases, with 4 bases of the junction left unmatched. Germline CDR1 SGHTA, CDR2 FQGNSA. The length of the CDR3 is 12 residues.

The V and J genes are TRBV11-2 and TRBJ2-2, with 9 positions matching TRBD2. The CDR3 has 15 amino acids. The J segment lost 5 bases and the V segment lost 5 bases, leaving 6 bases of the junction unmatched. Germline CDR1 SGHAT, CDR2 FQNNGV. The CDR3 coding sequence is TGTGCCAGCAGCAGCGGGACTAGCCCAACCGGGGAGCTGTTTTTT. Translated, it gives CASSSGTSPTGELFF.

This chain uses TRBV6-4 with TRBJ1-6, with D uncertain. CDR1 and CDR2 from the germline V gene are MRHNA and SNTAGT. The germline V and J ends were trimmed by 4 bases and 7 bases, with 8 bases remaining between them. There are 13 residues in the CDR3. Here the CDR3 reads CASSVAPNSPLHF. The CDR3 region has the DNA TGTGCCAGCAGTGTCGCTCCAAATTCACCCCTCCACTTT.

The genes are TRBV5-1 and TRBJ2-7; D possibly uses TRBD1 or TRBD2 (6 bases each). CDR3 length: 15 amino acids. Germline CDR1 and CDR2: SGHRS and YFSETQ. Trimming removed 4 bases from V and 0 bases from J, with 14 bases in between. CDR3 in amino acids: CASSRGPSASYEQYF. CDR3 DNA sequence: TGCGCCAGCAGCCGGGGGCCTAGCGCCTCCTACGAGCAGTACTTC.

This chain joins TRBV19 and TRBJ1-1; 7 nucleotides match TRBD1. The CDR3 is 14 amino acids. CDR1 and CDR2 from the germline V gene are LNHDA and SQIVND (reference sequence). The V segment lost 4 bases and the J segment 4 bases; nucleotides outside the gene matches: 6. Written as DNA, the CDR3 is TGTGCCAGTAGTAGACAGGGCGTGAGCACTGAAGCTTTCTTT. Its protein product is CASSRQGVSTEAFF.

V is TRBV5-1 and J is TRBJ2-1; D possibly matches TRBD1 or TRBD2 (5 bases each). The CDR3 consists of 13 residues. The V gene's germline CDR1 is SGHRS and CDR2 YFSETQ. V gave up 4 bases and J gave up 10 bases, with 15 bases separating them. CDR3 region: CASSPGNTREQFF. CDR3 sequence (DNA): TGCGCCAGCAGCCCAGGGAATACTAGAGAGCAGTTCTTC.

The chain combines TRBV9 with TRBJ1-1, with D possibly matching TRBD1 (6 bases). Germline V lookup: CDR1 SGDLS, CDR2 YYNGEE. The CDR3 extends over 13 amino acids. Deletions cut 1 base from V and 7 bases from J, with 11 bases between. CDR3 residues: CASSVTGWGEAFF. The CDR3 nucleotides read TGTGCCAGCAGCGTAACAGGGTGGGGTGAAGCTTTCTTT.

This clone was counted a single time. The chain uses TRBV30 and TRBJ2-1; 7 bases match TRBD2. CDR1 is GTSNPN, CDR2 SVGIG, per germline (reference sequence). J was trimmed by 4 bases and V by 6 bases; bases with no gene match: 9. The CDR3 covers 14 residues. CDR3 in amino acids: CACPTSKGYNEQFF. CDR3 DNA: TGTGCCTGCCCGACTAGCAAGGGTTACAATGAGCAGTTCTTC.

The chain is built from TRBV12-5 and TRBJ1-1; D unclear. The CDR3 loop spans 13 amino acids. CDR1 and CDR2 from the germline V gene are LGHNT and FRNRAP. Trimming stripped 3 bases from V and 1 base from J, with 6 bases between. In DNA, the CDR3 is TGTGCTAGTGGTTTTTCACAGAACACTGAAGCTTTCTTT. Amino acids: CASGFSQNTEAFF.

The chain links TRBV27 to TRBJ1-2; perhaps TRBD1 as D (6 bases). The germline CDR1 and CDR2 sequences are MNHEY and SMNVEV (reference sequence). The CDR3 loop spans 14 amino acids. V lost 0 bases and J 4 bases, leaving 9 bases between the germline ends. CDR3 bases: TGTGCCAGCAGTTTATCGTACAGGGTCTATGGCTACACCTTC. It specifies CASSLSYRVYGYTF.

V is TRBV28 and J is TRBJ2-7; 10 nucleotides agree with TRBD2. CDR1 is MDHEN, CDR2 SYDVKM, per germline. The CDR3 runs 15 residues. Unmatched junction bases numbered 4, after V lost 2 bases and J lost 3 bases. CDR3 region: CASSLGTSVYYEQYF. The CDR3 DNA follows: TGTGCCAGCAGTTTAGGGACTAGCGTTTACTACGAGCAGTACTTC.

V gene TRBV2 combines with J gene TRBJ1-5; tentative D call: TRBD1 (5 bases). Germline V gene sequence: CDR1 SNHLY, CDR2 FYNNEI. The CDR3 is made up of 14 amino acids. Trimming took 7 bases from V and 0 from J, leaving 10 bases between them. CDR3 nucleotide sequence: TGTGCCAGCACGGCCGACAGTAGCAATCAGCCCCAGCATTTT. Residues: CASTADSSNQPQHF.

This chain uses TRBV19 with TRBJ2-4; TRBD2 aligns across 7 bases. The CDR3 is 13 amino acids. The V and J ends lost 4 bases and 9 bases, in that order; junction bases with no gene match: 6. Germline-derived CDR1 and CDR2 are LNHDA and SQIVND (reference sequence). For the CDR3, the DNA is TGTGCCAGTAGTACGACTAGCACTCTCATTCAGTACTTC. Translation gives CASSTTSTLIQYF.

The chain has TRBV11-2 and TRBJ2-3; TRBD2 matches 7 bases. Germline CDR1 SGHAT, CDR2 FQNNGV. The V and J ends lost 5 bases and 3 bases, in that order; junction bases with no gene match: 11. The CDR3 length is 16 residues. In nucleotides, the CDR3 is TGTGCCAGCAGCCCTAAGCGGCGGGAGACGACAGATACGCAGTATTTT. Its protein product is CASSPKRRETTDTQYF.

The genes are TRBV18 and TRBJ2-1; tentative D call: TRBD2 (5 bases). Germline lookup yields CDR1 KGHSH and CDR2 LQKENI. This CDR3 contains 15 residues. Trimming cost V 0 bases and J 7 bases, with 13 bases left between them. CDR3 region: CASSPPPLPGNEQFF. As DNA, the CDR3 is TGTGCCAGCTCACCACCGCCCCTCCCGGGAAATGAGCAGTTCTTC. The whole variable domain, filled in from reference TRBV18 and TRBJ2-1, reads NAGVMQNPRHLVRRRGQEARLRCSPMKGHSHVYWYRQLPEEGLKFMVYLQKENIIDESGMPKERFSAEFPKEGPSILRIQQVVRGDSAAYFCASSPPPLPGNEQFFGPGTRLTVL.

The V gene is TRBV5-6, the J gene TRBJ2-7; D remains unclear. CDR1 and CDR2 (germline): SGHDT, YYEEEE. The CDR3 has 14 amino acids. V dropped 0 bases and J dropped 3 bases, with 10 bases sitting between them. The CDR3 spells CASSLESRRYEQYF. The CDR3 nucleotides read TGTGCCAGCAGCTTGGAAAGCAGACGCTACGAGCAGTACTTC.

V is TRBV10-3 and J is TRBJ1-1, with D possibly matching TRBD1 (6 bases). The CDR3 extends over 14 amino acids. In germline, CDR1 is ENHRY, CDR2 SYGVKD. Trimming cost V 4 bases and J 3 bases, with 12 bases left between them. CDR3 protein: CAISVAGEDTEAFF. DNA for the CDR3: TGTGCCATCAGTGTGGCAGGGGAAGACACTGAAGCTTTCTTT.